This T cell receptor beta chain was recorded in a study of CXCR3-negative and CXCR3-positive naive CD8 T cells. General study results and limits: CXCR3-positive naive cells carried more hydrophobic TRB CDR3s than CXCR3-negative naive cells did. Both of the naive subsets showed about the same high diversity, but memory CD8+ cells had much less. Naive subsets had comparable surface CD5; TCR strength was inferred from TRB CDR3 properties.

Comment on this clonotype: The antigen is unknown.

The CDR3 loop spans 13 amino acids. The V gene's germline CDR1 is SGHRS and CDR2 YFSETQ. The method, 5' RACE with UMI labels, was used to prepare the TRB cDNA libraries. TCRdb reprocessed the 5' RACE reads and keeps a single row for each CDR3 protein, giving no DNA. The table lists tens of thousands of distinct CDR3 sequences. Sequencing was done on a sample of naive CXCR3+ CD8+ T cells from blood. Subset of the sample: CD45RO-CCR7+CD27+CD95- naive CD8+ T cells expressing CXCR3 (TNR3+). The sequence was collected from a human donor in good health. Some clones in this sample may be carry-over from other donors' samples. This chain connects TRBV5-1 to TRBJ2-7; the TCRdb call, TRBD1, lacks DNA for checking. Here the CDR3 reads CASNPGTLYEQYF.